A selection of T cell receptor beta chains follows, all from one sample in a study of T cell responses to AZD1222 COVID-19 vaccine. Method: immunoSEQ multiplex PCR; TCRdb's copy keeps in-frame clones and lacks some. The repertoire includes under 70,000 clones, approximately 88% of them detected once, and about 15% sits in the top ten. The starting material was peripheral blood, obtained on day 0 of AZD1222 vaccination. These TCRs come from an adult in good health. The CDR3 runs from the conserved cysteine through the conserved F or W. D genes are given only for firm matches. Rows may omit the clone size; those that give it use once, few, many or a size class.

V,size,J,D,CDR3,DNA
TRBV21-1,-,TRBJ1-2,-,CASSKEDWSAYGYTF,TGTGCCAGCAGCAAAGAGGACTGGAGTGCCTATGGCTACACCTTC
TRBV4-3,-,TRBJ2-6,-,CASSQDRSRRVRSGANVLTF,TGCGCCAGCAGCCAAGATCGGTCGCGGCGTGTTAGGTCTGGGGCCAACGTCCTGACTTTC
TRBV5-1,-,TRBJ2-6,TRBD1,CASSLAGTGPSGANVLTF,TGCGCCAGCAGCTTGGCCGGGACAGGCCCTTCTGGGGCCAACGTCCTGACTTTC
TRBV3-1/TRBV3-2,-,TRBJ2-1,-,CASSQDLGSNEQFF,TGTGCCAGCAGCCAAGATCTTGGATCCAATGAGCAGTTCTTC
TRBV5-6,-,TRBJ2-7,-,CASSLNSGPQGYEQYF,TGTGCCAGCAGCCTGAACTCAGGGCCCCAAGGTTACGAGCAGTACTTC
TRBV24-1,-,TRBJ2-3,-,CATSRKGGGPDTQYF,TGTGCCACCAGCCGTAAGGGGGGGGGCCCAGATACGCAGTATTTT
TRBV30,few,TRBJ2-3,-,CAWTQRGADTQYF,TGTGCCTGGACCCAGAGAGGGGCAGATACGCAGTATTTT
TRBV20-1,-,TRBJ2-5,-,CSVRRETQYF,TGCAGTGTCAGGCGCGAGACCCAGTACTTC
TRBV5-6,-,TRBJ1-6,-,CASSSAYSDSYNSPLHF,TGTGCCAGCAGCTCGGCTTATTCGGATTCCTATAATTCACCCCTCCACTTT
TRBV14,-,TRBJ2-7,-,CASSQTIQGSEQYF,TGTGCCAGCAGTCAAACTATTCAGGGTAGCGAGCAGTACTTC
TRBV30,-,TRBJ1-2,-,CAWSVKSAPPYGYTF,TGTGCCTGGAGTGTAAAATCCGCCCCCCCCTATGGCTACACCTTC
TRBV6-2/TRBV6-3,-,TRBJ2-5,-,CASSYSTRREETQYF,TGTGCCAGCAGTTACTCGACGCGGAGGGAAGAGACCCAGTACTTC
TRBV5-1,-,TRBJ1-2,TRBD1,CASSFSGTDYGYTF,TGCGCCAGCAGCTTCTCCGGGACAGATTATGGCTACACCTTC
TRBV9,-,TRBJ1-2,-,CASSPRGSLLLTNYGYTF,TGTGCCAGCAGCCCTCGGGGCAGTCTCCTACTTACTAACTATGGCTACACCTTC
TRBV28,-,TRBJ1-5,TRBD1,CASSLTGAGWQPQHF,TGTGCCAGCAGCCTGACAGGGGCCGGGTGGCAGCCCCAGCATTTT
TRBV30,-,TRBJ1-4,-,CAWSVSLRGEKLFF,TGTGCCTGGAGTGTAAGCTTGAGGGGTGAAAAACTGTTTTTT
TRBV5-1,-,TRBJ1-2,-,CASSPRGSNYGYTF,TGCGCCAGCAGCCCCCGGGGATCCAACTATGGCTACACCTTC
TRBV11-3,-,TRBJ2-2,TRBD2,CASSLEGTRISGELFF,TGTGCCAGCAGCTTAGAGGGGACTAGGATTTCCGGGGAGCTGTTTTTT
TRBV12-3/TRBV12-4,-,TRBJ1-5,TRBD1,CASRGQDNQPQHF,TGTGCCAGCAGGGGACAGGACAATCAGCCCCAGCATTTT
TRBV2,few,TRBJ2-7,-,CASSEGTASYEQYF,TGTGCCAGCAGTGAAGGGACAGCGTCCTACGAGCAGTACTTC
TRBV30,few,TRBJ1-4,-,CAWSVLQGSEKLFF,TGTGCCTGGAGTGTACTGCAGGGGAGTGAAAAACTGTTTTTT
TRBV5-4,-,TRBJ2-7,-,CASSPGGLRGSEQYF,TGTGCCAGCAGCCCTGGGGGGCTGAGGGGGTCCGAGCAGTACTTC
TRBV7-6,-,TRBJ2-1,-,CASSFLTGDSYNEQFF,TGTGCCAGCAGCTTTCTGACGGGAGACTCCTACAATGAGCAGTTCTTC
TRBV9,-,TRBJ2-5,-,CASSVSGGEETQYF,TGTGCCAGCAGCGTATCTGGGGGCGAAGAGACCCAGTACTTC
TRBV30,-,TRBJ1-1,-,CAWSVRPDTEAFF,TGTGCCTGGAGTGTGAGGCCCGACACTGAAGCTTTCTTT
TRBV11-3,few,TRBJ2-5,TRBD2,CASSLGLAGGEETQYF,TGTGCCAGCAGCTTAGGACTAGCGGGAGGAGAAGAGACCCAGTACTTC
TRBV7-9,-,TRBJ1-1,-,CASSLGGEAFF,TGTGCCAGCAGCTTAGGGGGTGAAGCTTTCTTT
TRBV25-1,-,TRBJ1-2,TRBD1,CASSKPGTGGSGYTF,TGTGCCAGCAGTAAACCCGGGACAGGGGGTTCTGGCTACACCTTC
TRBV29-1,-,TRBJ2-5,-,CSVERFSPRGEEYQETQYF,TGCAGCGTTGAAAGGTTTAGTCCCAGGGGTGAGGAGTACCAAGAGACCCAGTACTTC
TRBV7-2,-,TRBJ2-7,-,CASSLGRAAYEQYF,TGTGCCAGCAGCTTAGGGAGGGCGGCCTACGAGCAGTACTTC
TRBV7-2,-,TRBJ1-5,-,CASSLRGWSNQPQHF,TGTGCCAGCAGCTTAAGGGGTTGGAGCAATCAGCCCCAGCATTTT
TRBV11-2,-,TRBJ2-7,TRBD2,CASRDRGVSSYEQYF,TGTGCCAGCAGGGATCGGGGGGTCTCCTCCTACGAGCAGTACTTC
TRBV13,-,TRBJ1-2,-,CASSLRGGDYGYTF,TGTGCCAGCAGCTTACGGGGAGGGGACTATGGCTACACCTTC
TRBV18,-,TRBJ1-3,-,CASSDGPGNTIYF,TGTGCCAGCTCAGATGGGCCTGGAAACACCATATATTTT
TRBV4-2,once,TRBJ1-4,-,CASSSGDTEKLFF,TGTGCCAGCAGCAGTGGGGACACTGAAAAACTGTTTTTT
TRBV12-3/TRBV12-4,-,TRBJ1-1,-,CASSLLSVTEAFF,TGTGCCAGCAGTCTACTGTCGGTCACTGAAGCTTTCTTT
TRBV7-8,-,TRBJ1-2,-,CASSLGKTDYGYTF,TGTGCCAGCAGCTTAGGCAAGACGGACTATGGCTACACCTTC
TRBV21-1,once,TRBJ2-7,-,CASSKIPLADSYEQYF,TGTGCCAGCAGCAAGATACCGCTAGCGGACTCCTACGAGCAGTACTTC
TRBV7-9,-,TRBJ2-3,TRBD2,CASRRLASTDTQYF,TGTGCCAGCAGGAGACTAGCGAGCACAGATACGCAGTATTTT
TRBV6-1,-,TRBJ1-2,-,CASSEVGGKSGYTF,TGTGCCAGCAGTGAAGTGGGGGGGAAATCTGGCTACACCTTC
TRBV4-1,-,TRBJ2-2,-,CASSQNGVTGELFF,TGCGCCAGCAGCCAAAACGGCGTCACCGGGGAGCTGTTTTTT
TRBV5-4,-,TRBJ2-2,-,CASSTGGRLNTGELFF,TGTGCCAGCAGCACGGGTGGTAGATTGAACACCGGGGAGCTGTTTTTT
TRBV6-2/TRBV6-3,few,TRBJ1-1,-,CASSYSEWNTEAFF,TGTGCCAGCAGTTACTCCGAGTGGAACACTGAAGCTTTCTTT
TRBV7-9,-,TRBJ2-7,TRBD1,CASSLGDRGLDEQYF,TGTGCCAGCAGCTTAGGGGACAGGGGCCTTGACGAGCAGTACTTC
TRBV9,-,TRBJ2-2,-,CASSVGATNTGELFF,TGTGCCAGCAGCGTCGGGGCCACCAACACCGGGGAGCTGTTTTTT
TRBV19,-,TRBJ1-2,TRBD1,CASSARRQGSGYTF,TGTGCCAGTAGTGCCCGACGACAGGGCAGTGGCTACACCTTC
TRBV28,-,TRBJ1-5,-,CASSVLTSNQPQHF,TGTGCCAGCAGTGTCTTAACCAGCAATCAGCCCCAGCATTTT
TRBV10-3,-,TRBJ2-3,TRBD2,CAISTPGLAPAGGTDTQYF,TGTGCCATCAGTACCCCGGGACTAGCTCCCGCGGGGGGCACAGATACGCAGTATTTT
TRBV18,-,TRBJ2-1,-,CASSPEATGNEQFF,TGTGCCAGCTCACCAGAGGCGACTGGGAATGAGCAGTTCTTC
TRBV29-1,-,TRBJ1-2,TRBD1,CSVDALAGGVGGYTF,TGCAGCGTTGATGCCCTGGCAGGGGGCGTTGGTGGCTACACCTTC
TRBV5-1,-,TRBJ2-1,-,CASSLAGGEYNEQFF,TGCGCCAGCAGCTTGGCCGGGGGCGAGTACAATGAGCAGTTCTTC
TRBV6-4,-,TRBJ1-3,-,CASRGSSGNTIYF,TGTGCCAGCAGGGGCTCCTCTGGAAACACCATATATTTT
TRBV7-9,-,TRBJ2-3,-,CASSLDAGTDTQYF,TGTGCCAGCAGCTTAGACGCGGGAACGGATACGCAGTATTTT
TRBV3-1/TRBV3-2,-,TRBJ2-1,-,CASTPAGISYNEQFF,TGTGCCAGCACCCCAGCCGGGATTTCCTACAATGAGCAGTTCTTC
TRBV10-2,few,TRBJ1-3,-,CASKRQGGNTIYF,TGCGCCAGCAAGAGGCAGGGGGGAAACACCATATATTTT
TRBV28,few,TRBJ2-2,TRBD1,CASRRDRNTGELFF,TGTGCCAGCAGGAGGGACAGGAACACCGGGGAGCTGTTTTTT
TRBV19,-,TRBJ1-2,TRBD1,CARERDRVGYGYTF,TGTGCCAGGGAACGGGACAGGGTGGGCTATGGCTACACCTTC
TRBV9,-,TRBJ2-3,TRBD2,CASSARRTSGSSGQYF,TGTGCCAGCAGCGCGCGGCGGACTAGCGGGAGCAGCGGGCAGTATTTT
TRBV11-2,once,TRBJ2-1,TRBD1,CASSPGTGSLDEQFF,TGTGCCAGCAGCCCCGGGACAGGGAGCCTCGATGAGCAGTTCTTC